This T cell receptor gamma chain was observed in a study of γδ T cells in repeated Plasmodium falciparum infection. This CDR3 spans 17 amino acids. CDR1 GITISATS and CDR2 ISYDGTV come from the germline V gene (reference sequence). Bulk repertoires came from Vgamma9/Vdelta2+ or Vdelta2-negative gammadelta T cells flow-sorted from PBMC. Worth noting for this clone: The antigen is unknown. TCRdb lists the protein of a much larger clone for this DNA, which differs at residue 4, so this is likely a read error; the protein given here is translated from the DNA itself.

TCRdb re-called the multiplex PCR reads using CATT. The sample carries roughly 32,000 gamma-chain clones, 1.4% recorded once. Study observations and caveats: Compared with Australian children, Malian Vdelta2-negative repertoires seemed more clonal, less diverse, less shared. Vgamma9/Vdelta2+ repertoires stayed stably polyclonal over time and infection.

The sequenced sample was gamma-delta T cells from blood. The sequence came from a pool of human donors (malaria-infected and uninfected, not separated). This rearrangement joins TRGV9 to TRGJP. TCRdb gives no J gene; it was assigned here by matching the DNA to germline. CDR3 DNA: TGTGCCTTGCGGGAGGATTCCAGCGAGTTGGGCAAAAAAATCAAGGTATTT. Residues: CALREDSSELGKKIKVF.